This TCR beta chain was documented in a study of STAT5B mutations in CD4+ large granular lymphocyte leukemia. As concerns this clone: Its target is not known.

Sequencing used immunoSEQ multiplex PCR; TCRdb keeps in-frame clones, though not all of them. The table includes about 30,000 clones, roughly 77% detected once. General study results and limits: Main leukemic clonotypes were patient-specific, but 25% appeared at low frequency elsewhere. TRBV06-family usage was enriched in top patient clones (8/27) versus controls (2/35). Patient CD4-sorted repertoires looked more clonal than healthy CD4+ repertoires, even without putative leukemic clones.

The CDR3 runs 14 residues. Between the trimmed V and J ends, which lost 0 bases and 0 bases, there was a span of 3 bases. CDR1 is SGHDN, CDR2 FVKESK, per germline. Sequencing input: CD4+ T cells from blood buffy coats. The clonotype was recovered from a human donor in good health. The J gene is TRBJ1-3, the V gene TRBV14; no clear D. In DNA, the CDR3 is TGTGCCAGCAGCCAAGATACCTCTGGAAACACCATATATTTT. Its protein product is CASSQDTSGNTIYF.